A selection of T cell receptor beta chains follows, all from one sample in a study of CD8+CD57+ T cells in acquired aplastic anemia. TCRdb re-analysed the reads in MiXCR, keeping a single row per CDR3 protein. Among 310,000 or so distinct CDR3 sequences listed, roughly 61% were seen once. The sequencing input was sorted CD4+, CD8+, or CD8+CD57+ T cells (not recorded which) from PBMCs. The receptor set was obtained from a human donor with aplastic anemia. CDR3s include the opening cysteine and the closing phenylalanine or tryptophan. The D gene is left open where the match is weak. The listing skips clone size in some rows; elsewhere it reads once, few, many or a size class.

J gene: TRBJ1-4
V gene: TRBV6-1
clone size: NA
D gene: NA
CDR3 protein: CASRSRVDEKLFF
CDR3 DNA: TGTGCCAGCAGAAGTAGGGTGGACGAAAAACTGTTTTTT

J gene: TRBJ1-5
V gene: TRBV9
clone size: NA
D gene: NA
CDR3 protein: CASSVGEGSNQPQHF
CDR3 DNA: TGTGCCAGCAGCGTAGGGGAGGGGTCAAATCAGCCCCAGCATTTT

J gene: TRBJ1-2
V gene: TRBV7-8
clone size: NA
D gene: NA
CDR3 protein: CASSLDPSLGYTF
CDR3 DNA: TGTGCCAGCAGCTTAGATCCCTCCTTGGGCTACACCTTC

J gene: TRBJ1-5
V gene: TRBV20-1
clone size: NA
D gene: NA
CDR3 protein: CSARVATEGQPQHF
CDR3 DNA: TGCAGTGCTAGAGTTGCTACAGAAGGTCAGCCCCAGCATTTT

J gene: TRBJ1-5
V gene: TRBV12-3/TRBV12-4
clone size: NA
D gene: TRBD1
CDR3 protein: CASTGGTGGGNQPQHF
CDR3 DNA: TGTGCCAGCACCGGCGGGACAGGGGGAGGGAATCAGCCCCAGCATTTT

J gene: TRBJ1-6
V gene: TRBV9
clone size: NA
D gene: NA
CDR3 protein: CASSETAADSPLHF
CDR3 DNA: TGTGCCAGCAGCGAGACGGCTGCGGATTCACCCCTCCACTTT

J gene: TRBJ2-1
V gene: TRBV20-1
clone size: NA
D gene: NA
CDR3 protein: CSAPAGGGAGQNHPHNEQFF
CDR3 DNA: TGCAGTGCGCCTGCCGGAGGGGGGGCCGGTCAGAACCACCCCCACAATGAGCAGTTCTTC

J gene: TRBJ2-7
V gene: TRBV27
clone size: many
D gene: TRBD2
CDR3 protein: CASRPGLAGSYEQYF
CDR3 DNA: TGTGCCAGCAGGCCGGGACTAGCGGGGTCATACGAGCAGTACTTC

J gene: TRBJ1-2
V gene: TRBV7-9
clone size: NA
D gene: NA
CDR3 protein: CASSEGASYGYTF
CDR3 DNA: TGTGCCAGCAGCGAAGGGGCCAGCTATGGCTACACCTTC

J gene: TRBJ2-2
V gene: TRBV12-3/TRBV12-4
clone size: NA
D gene: NA
CDR3 protein: CASTGTINTGELFF
CDR3 DNA: TGTGCCAGCACCGGGACCATAAACACCGGGGAGCTGTTTTTT

J gene: TRBJ1-6
V gene: TRBV10-3
clone size: NA
D gene: NA
CDR3 protein: CAISGTANSPLHF
CDR3 DNA: TGTGCCATCAGTGGGACGGCGAATTCACCCCTCCACTTT

J gene: TRBJ1-1
V gene: TRBV20-1
clone size: NA
D gene: NA
CDR3 protein: CSARVGGGASGTEAFF
CDR3 DNA: TGCAGTGCTAGAGTGGGAGGTGGGGCCTCGGGCACTGAAGCTTTCTTT

J gene: TRBJ1-2
V gene: TRBV5-1
clone size: many
D gene: NA
CDR3 protein: CASSLVSAYGYTF
CDR3 DNA: TGCGCCAGCAGCTTGGTGTCAGCCTATGGCTACACCTTC

J gene: TRBJ1-1
V gene: TRBV5-1
clone size: once
D gene: NA
CDR3 protein: CASSLADREAFF
CDR3 DNA: TGCGCCAGCAGCTTGGCCGACAGAGAAGCTTTCTTT

J gene: TRBJ1-6
V gene: TRBV10-3
clone size: many
D gene: NA
CDR3 protein: CAISESRGGSYNSPLHF
CDR3 DNA: TGTGCCATCAGTGAGTCGAGGGGTGGCTCCTATAATTCACCCCTCCACTTT

J gene: TRBJ1-2
V gene: TRBV7-6
clone size: NA
D gene: NA
CDR3 protein: CASSPPPPTALYGYTF
CDR3 DNA: TGTGCCAGCAGCCCCCCCCCCCCGACAGCTCTCTATGGCTACACCTTC

J gene: TRBJ2-2
V gene: TRBV4-2
clone size: NA
D gene: NA
CDR3 protein: CASSRQIKENTGELFF
CDR3 DNA: TGTGCCAGCAGCCGCCAAATCAAGGAGAACACCGGGGAGCTGTTTTTT

J gene: TRBJ2-7
V gene: TRBV20-1
clone size: NA
D gene: TRBD2
CDR3 protein: CSARASGGHEQYF
CDR3 DNA: TGCAGTGCTAGAGCCAGCGGGGGCCACGAGCAGTACTTC

J gene: TRBJ2-5
V gene: TRBV2
clone size: NA
D gene: NA
CDR3 protein: CASRGTAHQETQYF
CDR3 DNA: TGTGCCAGCAGGGGGACCGCCCACCAAGAGACCCAGTACTTC

J gene: TRBJ2-7
V gene: TRBV7-6
clone size: NA
D gene: TRBD2
CDR3 protein: CASSLIAGAYEQYF
CDR3 DNA: TGTGCCAGCAGCTTAATAGCGGGGGCCTACGAGCAGTACTTC

J gene: TRBJ2-5
V gene: TRBV2
clone size: NA
D gene: TRBD1
CDR3 protein: CASSALPGQSFQETQYF
CDR3 DNA: TGTGCCAGCAGTGCCCTCCCGGGACAGTCATTCCAAGAGACCCAGTACTTC

J gene: TRBJ2-7
V gene: TRBV20-1
clone size: NA
D gene: TRBD2
CDR3 protein: CSARDGGGAYEQYF
CDR3 DNA: TGCAGTGCTAGAGATGGCGGGGGGGCATACGAGCAGTACTTC

J gene: TRBJ2-7
V gene: TRBV7-6
clone size: few
D gene: NA
CDR3 protein: CASSLGWSSYEQYF
CDR3 DNA: TGTGCCAGCAGCTTAGGGTGGAGCTCCTACGAGCAGTACTTC

J gene: TRBJ1-5
V gene: TRBV24-1
clone size: NA
D gene: TRBD1
CDR3 protein: CATSAGGGQPQHF
CDR3 DNA: TGTGCCACCAGTGCAGGGGGTGGCCAGCCCCAGCATTTT

J gene: TRBJ2-7
V gene: TRBV7-2
clone size: NA
D gene: NA
CDR3 protein: CASSPRGEREQYF
CDR3 DNA: TGTGCCAGCAGCCCAAGGGGGGAACGCGAGCAGTACTTC

J gene: TRBJ2-7
V gene: TRBV19
clone size: NA
D gene: NA
CDR3 protein: CASSPPGRVTYEQYF
CDR3 DNA: TGTGCCAGTAGTCCCCCGGGCAGGGTGACTTACGAGCAGTACTTC

J gene: TRBJ2-1
V gene: TRBV10-3
clone size: NA
D gene: TRBD1
CDR3 protein: CATQTGALLNEQFF
CDR3 DNA: TGTGCCACCCAGACAGGGGCCTTGCTTAATGAGCAGTTCTTC

J gene: TRBJ2-5
V gene: TRBV27
clone size: many
D gene: NA
CDR3 protein: CASGYTKETQYF
CDR3 DNA: TGTGCCAGCGGCTACACAAAGGAGACCCAGTACTTC

J gene: TRBJ2-3
V gene: TRBV12-3/TRBV12-4
clone size: NA
D gene: TRBD1
CDR3 protein: CASSQGQRSTDTQYF
CDR3 DNA: TGTGCCAGCAGTCAGGGACAGAGGAGCACAGATACGCAGTATTTT

J gene: TRBJ1-1
V gene: TRBV7-6
clone size: NA
D gene: TRBD1
CDR3 protein: CASSWGDRENTEAFF
CDR3 DNA: TGTGCCAGCAGCTGGGGGGACAGGGAGAACACTGAAGCTTTCTTT

J gene: TRBJ2-7
V gene: TRBV7-2
clone size: NA
D gene: NA
CDR3 protein: CASSLYGLGNYEQYF
CDR3 DNA: TGTGCCAGCAGCTTATACGGGTTGGGAAACTACGAGCAGTACTTC

J gene: TRBJ2-7
V gene: TRBV7-9
clone size: NA
D gene: TRBD1
CDR3 protein: CASSSRQGAIYEQYF
CDR3 DNA: TGTGCCAGCAGTTCCAGACAGGGGGCAATCTACGAGCAGTACTTC

J gene: TRBJ1-1
V gene: TRBV2
clone size: NA
D gene: NA
CDR3 protein: CASSLRGGNTEAFF
CDR3 DNA: TGTGCCAGCAGCCTTCGTGGAGGGAACACTGAAGCTTTCTTT

J gene: TRBJ2-5
V gene: TRBV10-1
clone size: NA
D gene: TRBD1
CDR3 protein: CASSFGQLGGYQETQYF
CDR3 DNA: TGCGCCAGCAGCTTCGGACAGCTAGGGGGCTACCAAGAGACCCAGTACTTC

J gene: TRBJ1-2
V gene: TRBV29-1
clone size: few
D gene: NA
CDR3 protein: CSVGGYTF
CDR3 DNA: TGCAGCGTTGGTGGCTACACCTTC

J gene: TRBJ2-7
V gene: TRBV10-1
clone size: many
D gene: NA
CDR3 protein: CASSDSGTHRPYEQYF
CDR3 DNA: TGCGCCAGCAGTGACTCCGGGACCCATAGACCCTACGAGCAGTACTTC

J gene: TRBJ1-5
V gene: TRBV15
clone size: NA
D gene: NA
CDR3 protein: CATSRDSGQPQHF
CDR3 DNA: TGTGCCACCAGCAGAGATAGCGGTCAGCCCCAGCATTTT

J gene: TRBJ1-2
V gene: TRBV7-9
clone size: NA
D gene: TRBD1
CDR3 protein: CASSLGRTGYGYTF
CDR3 DNA: TGTGCCAGCAGCTTAGGGCGGACAGGCTATGGCTACACCTTC

J gene: TRBJ2-7
V gene: TRBV15
clone size: NA
D gene: TRBD1
CDR3 protein: CATSTDRGSYEQYF
CDR3 DNA: TGTGCCACCAGCACCGACAGGGGGTCCTACGAGCAGTACTTC

J gene: TRBJ2-5
V gene: TRBV12-3/TRBV12-4
clone size: NA
D gene: NA
CDR3 protein: CASSLEVVQYF
CDR3 DNA: TGTGCCAGCAGTTTAGAGGTTGTCCAGTACTTC

J gene: TRBJ2-3
V gene: TRBV6-5
clone size: NA
D gene: NA
CDR3 protein: CASSTSETDTQYF
CDR3 DNA: TGTGCCAGCAGCACGTCGGAGACAGATACGCAGTATTTT

J gene: TRBJ1-1
V gene: TRBV12-3/TRBV12-4
clone size: NA
D gene: TRBD1
CDR3 protein: CASSRTGARDTEAFF
CDR3 DNA: TGTGCCAGCAGTCGGACAGGGGCGAGGGACACTGAAGCTTTCTTT

J gene: TRBJ1-1
V gene: TRBV20-1
clone size: NA
D gene: TRBD1
CDR3 protein: CSARIGTGTFF
CDR3 DNA: TGCAGTGCTAGAATCGGGACAGGGACTTTCTTT

J gene: TRBJ1-3
V gene: TRBV20-1
clone size: many
D gene: NA
CDR3 protein: CSARSRGSGNTIYF
CDR3 DNA: TGCAGTGCTAGGAGCAGGGGCTCTGGAAACACCATATATTTT

J gene: TRBJ1-2
V gene: TRBV5-8
clone size: many
D gene: NA
CDR3 protein: CASSLPGGGDDYGYTF
CDR3 DNA: TGTGCCAGCAGCTTGCCCGGGGGAGGGGATGACTATGGCTACACCTTC

J gene: TRBJ1-2
V gene: TRBV14
clone size: NA
D gene: NA
CDR3 protein: CASSQVMEETDSGGYTF
CDR3 DNA: TGTGCCAGCAGCCAAGTCATGGAAGAAACCGATTCAGGTGGCTACACCTTC

J gene: TRBJ1-2
V gene: TRBV5-5
clone size: many
D gene: NA
CDR3 protein: CASSLGDFQHTF
CDR3 DNA: TGTGCCAGCAGCTTGGGGGACTTCCAACACACCTTC

J gene: TRBJ2-5
V gene: TRBV27
clone size: many
D gene: NA
CDR3 protein: CASSLFPTGETQYF
CDR3 DNA: TGTGCCAGCAGTTTATTCCCGACGGGAGAGACCCAGTACTTC

J gene: TRBJ2-1
V gene: TRBV29-1
clone size: NA
D gene: NA
CDR3 protein: CSVEKYNEQFF
CDR3 DNA: TGCAGCGTTGAAAAGTACAATGAGCAGTTCTTC

J gene: TRBJ1-2
V gene: TRBV29-1
clone size: NA
D gene: TRBD1
CDR3 protein: CSTGTGNGYTF
CDR3 DNA: TGCAGCACCGGGACAGGGAATGGCTACACCTTC

J gene: TRBJ2-5
V gene: TRBV2
clone size: many
D gene: TRBD2
CDR3 protein: CASSGTSVGTQYF
CDR3 DNA: TGTGCCAGCAGTGGGACTAGCGTTGGGACCCAGTACTTC

J gene: TRBJ2-2
V gene: TRBV10-3
clone size: NA
D gene: TRBD1
CDR3 protein: CAISPIQGTGELFF
CDR3 DNA: TGTGCCATCAGTCCAATACAGGGGACCGGGGAGCTGTTTTTT

J gene: TRBJ1-1
V gene: TRBV12-3/TRBV12-4
clone size: many
D gene: TRBD1
CDR3 protein: CASSLYRGAEAFF
CDR3 DNA: TGTGCCAGCAGCCTCTACAGGGGTGCTGAAGCTTTCTTT

J gene: TRBJ1-2
V gene: TRBV10-3
clone size: NA
D gene: NA
CDR3 protein: CAISGGRGTPNYGYTF
CDR3 DNA: TGTGCCATCAGTGGGGGACGGGGGACTCCTAACTATGGCTACACCTTC

J gene: TRBJ2-5
V gene: TRBV5-8
clone size: many
D gene: TRBD2
CDR3 protein: CASSLVLAGQETQYF
CDR3 DNA: TGTGCCAGCAGCTTGGTTTTAGCGGGGCAAGAGACCCAGTACTTC

J gene: TRBJ2-7
V gene: TRBV5-1
clone size: many
D gene: NA
CDR3 protein: CASSLSSGAYEQYF
CDR3 DNA: TGCGCCAGCAGCTTGTCTTCAGGGGCCTACGAGCAGTACTTC